This note documents a single T cell receptor beta chain sequence. Its matching antigen is unknown. TCRdb re-clonotyped the PCR reads via MiXCR. The profile shows fewer than 55,000 clones, approximately 15% of them singletons. Thyroid surgery was preceded by no treatment in any patient. Between the trimmed V and J ends, which lost 6 bases and 0 bases, there was a span of 12 bases. The CDR3 is 15 amino acids. Per germline, CDR1 MDHEN and CDR2 SYDVKM. This sample was taken from a study of metastatic and nonmetastatic thyroid tumors. Study details: The comparison covered peripheral blood and tumor or nodule tissue in malignant and benign thyroid patients.

Study-wide results and caveats: Reported TCR beta diversity, measured in blood and tumor, was significantly higher for malignant thyroid tumors than for benign nodules.

The material sequenced was blood. This receptor was taken from a female donor with papillary thyroid cancer or a benign thyroid nodule (not recorded which). Some clones in this sample may be carry-over from other donors' samples. The J gene is TRBJ1-3, the V gene TRBV28; D may be TRBD1 (6 bases). The CDR3 nucleotides are TGTGCCAGCAGGCCAGCGGGGGCCTCTGGAAACACCATATATTTT. Translating it yields CASRPAGASGNTIYF.